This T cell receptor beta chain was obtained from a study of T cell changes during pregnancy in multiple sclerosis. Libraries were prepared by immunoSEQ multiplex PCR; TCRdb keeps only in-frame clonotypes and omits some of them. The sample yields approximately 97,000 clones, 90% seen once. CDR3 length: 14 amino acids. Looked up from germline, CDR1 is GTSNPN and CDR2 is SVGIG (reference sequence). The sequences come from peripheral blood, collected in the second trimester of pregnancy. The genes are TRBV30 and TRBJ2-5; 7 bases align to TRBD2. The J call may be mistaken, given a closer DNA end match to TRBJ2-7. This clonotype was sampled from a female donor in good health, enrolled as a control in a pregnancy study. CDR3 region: CAWSLSSGAYEQYF. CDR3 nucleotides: TGTGCCTGGAGTCTAAGCAGCGGGGCGTACGAGCAGTACTTC.